This T cell receptor (beta chain) was obtained from a study of shared T cell receptors in the human thymus. From germline, CDR1 is LNHDA and CDR2 SQIVND (reference sequence). V lost 7 bases, J lost 6 bases, and 15 bases lay in between. CDR3 length equals 13 residues. This table comes from immunoSEQ multiplex PCR, and its TCRdb copy is limited to in-frame clones, with some not included. This table holds more than 550,000 clones, approximately 83% found once. The same specimen was also included in a second study, on human thymus T cells.

This receptor was taken from a girl less than two years old with a congenital heart defect. The V gene is TRBV19, the J gene TRBJ1-2, with D unclear. Sequenced: thymocytes. The chain's CDR3 is CASTYGSSHGYTF. CDR3 in DNA: TGTGCCAGTACTTATGGGAGTTCCCATGGCTACACCTTC.